This entry lists 32 T cell receptor beta chains sequenced from one sample in a study of shared clonotypes between healthy human individuals. Generated by immunoSEQ multiplex PCR, the TCRdb table keeps only in-frame clones and is missing some. This sample has millions of clones, with roughly 95% found just once. Naive CD8 populations comprised CD45RO-negative cells positively selected for CCR7, excluding terminally differentiated effector memory CD45RA+ cells. The sample consisted of naive CD8+ T cells sorted from blood. The receptors originated from a man aged 18 to 29 in good health.

The genes are TRBV4-1 and TRBJ2-4, with no clear D. V was cut by 0 bases and J by 8 bases, with 14 bases left in between. The CDR3 loop spans 15 amino acids. Germline CDR1 MGHRA, CDR2 YSYEKL. The CDR3 here is CASSQDKEGLDIQYF. The CDR3 DNA reads as TGCGCCAGCAGCCAAGATAAAGAAGGGTTGGACATTCAGTACTTC.

V gene TRBV27 combines with J gene TRBJ2-2, with a possible D match to TRBD2 (5 bases). With 3 bases removed from V and 4 bases from J, the gap between germline ends came to 15 bases. This CDR3 spans 16 amino acids. The germline gives CDR1 MNHEY, CDR2 SMNVEV (reference sequence). CDR3 protein: CASSFRGSLGTGELFF. The CDR3 region has the DNA TGTGCCAGCAGTTTTCGGGGAAGCTTAGGCACCGGGGAGCTGTTTTTT.

This chain uses TRBV11-3 with TRBJ2-2; D not certain. Trimming stripped 5 bases from V and 0 bases from J, with 13 bases between. The V gene's germline CDR1 is SGHNT and CDR2 YENEEA. CDR3 length: 16 amino acids. The CDR3 DNA is TGTGCCAGCAGCCCAGATGATCGCCCGAACACCGGGGAGCTGTTTTTT. This translates into CASSPDDRPNTGELFF. The whole variable domain, remainder taken from reference TRBV11-3 and TRBJ2-2, is EAGVVQSPRYKIIEKKQPVAFWCNPISGHNTLYWYLQNLGQGPELLIRYENEEAVDDSQLPKDRFSAERLKGVDSTLKIQPAELGDSAVYLCASSPDDRPNTGELFFGEGSRLTVL.

This chain links TRBV5-1 with TRBJ2-1, with a tentative D call TRBD2 (6 bases). Trimming left V 2 bases short and J 5 bases short, with 11 bases between. CDR3 length: 14 amino acids. Germline V CDR1 and CDR2: SGHRS, YFSETQ. The CDR3 DNA is TGCGCCAGCAGCTTCCGGGACTTTCACAATGAGCAGTTCTTC. Translation gives CASSFRDFHNEQFF.

The chain is built from TRBV29-1 and TRBJ2-1; TRBD2 matches 7 bases. The CDR3 is 14 residues long. Germline CDR1 and CDR2: SQVTM and ANQGSEA. The V gene end was trimmed by 1 base and the J gene end by 4 bases; junction bases not matched to a gene: 4. CDR3 in amino acids: CSVEAGGIYNEQFF. The CDR3 DNA reads as TGCAGCGTTGAAGCGGGGGGAATTTACAATGAGCAGTTCTTC.

This rearrangement joins TRBV2 to TRBJ2-6; TRBD1 might be the D (6 bases). V was shortened by 2 bases and J by 4 bases, with 9 bases between the two germline ends. Germline values: CDR1 SNHLY, CDR2 FYNNEI. This CDR3 region has 15 residues. The CDR3 reads CASSEWGPGANVLTF. The CDR3 DNA follows: TGTGCCAGCAGTGAATGGGGGCCCGGGGCCAACGTCCTGACTTTC. Supplemented by reference TRBV2 and TRBJ2-6, the full variable domain reads EPEVTQTPSHQVTQMGQEVILRCVPISNHLYFYWYRQILGQKVEFLVSFYNNEISEKSEIFDDQFSVERPDGSNFTLKIRSTKLEDSAMYFCASSEWGPGANVLTFGAGSRLTVL.

CDR3: CASSLGQDIYGYTF. Here the CDR3 DNA reads TGTGCCAGCAGCTTGGGACAGGACATCTATGGCTACACCTTC. The genes are TRBV5-4 and TRBJ1-2; maybe TRBD1 (6 bases). Germline-derived CDR1 and CDR2 are SGHNT and YYREEE (reference sequence). The CDR3 loop spans 14 amino acids. Deletions cut 0 bases from V and 4 bases from J, with 10 bases between.

This clone appeared a single time. J is TRBJ2-5 and V is TRBV5-1, with D possibly TRBD1 on 6 matching bases. Germline loops: CDR1 SGHRS, CDR2 YFSETQ. This CDR3 contains 15 residues. Trimming cost V 2 bases and J 2 bases, with 13 bases left between them. CDR3 sequence: CASSFQGQPQETQYF. CDR3 coding DNA: TGCGCCAGCAGCTTTCAAGGACAGCCTCAAGAGACCCAGTACTTC.

With respect to this clone: This sample includes further DNA sequences coding for the same CDR3. The chain couples TRBV5-1 to TRBJ2-7; TRBD1 might be the D (5 bases). V was shortened by 3 bases and J by 2 bases, with 9 bases between the two germline ends. Per the germline V gene, CDR1 is SGHRS and CDR2 is YFSETQ. The CDR3 has 13 amino acids. In DNA, the CDR3 is TGCGCCAGCAGCTGGGGCACTGCCTACGAGCAGTACTTC. Its translation: CASSWGTAYEQYF.

This clone showed up many times. The rearrangement uses TRBV12-5 and TRBJ2-1; TRBD1 matches at 10 bases. CDR3 size: 16 residues. The junction had 10 bases not matched to a gene; V was cut back by 5 bases and J by 6 bases. Germline loops: CDR1 LGHNT, CDR2 FRNRAP. The CDR3: CASGHGGQGNSNEQFF. The CDR3 DNA reads as TGTGCTAGTGGTCACGGGGGACAGGGGAACTCCAATGAGCAGTTCTTC.

The chain uses TRBV30 and TRBJ1-2; the match to TRBD1 covers 7 bases. V gave up 2 bases and J gave up 2 bases; unmatched junction bases: 8. Looked up from germline, CDR1 is GTSNPN and CDR2 is SVGIG (reference sequence). The CDR3 is 15 amino acids. The CDR3, as DNA: TGTGCCTGGAGTATCACAGGGGATATAAACTATGGCTACACCTTC. Residues: CAWSITGDINYGYTF.

The rearrangement joins TRBV9 to TRBJ1-6, with a possible D match to TRBD1 (6 bases). V was cut by 5 bases and J by 6 bases, with 15 bases left in between. The CDR3 loop spans 15 amino acids. Germline assignment: CDR1 SGDLS and CDR2 YYNGEE. CDR3 bases: TGTGCCAGCAGTCAGGGGAGCCTCACTAATTCACCCCTCCACTTT. It specifies CASSQGSLTNSPLHF.

The V gene is TRBV6-4, the J gene TRBJ1-1; D might be TRBD1 (6 bases). CDR3 length: 18 amino acids. Trimming stripped 2 bases from V and 0 bases from J, with 19 bases between. The V gene's germline CDR1 is MRHNA and CDR2 SNTAGT. Written as DNA, the CDR3 is TGTGCCAGCAGTGACGGAGGGAGGACAGAGGATTTGAACACTGAAGCTTTCTTT. Translation gives CASSDGGRTEDLNTEAFF.

To note about this clone: Other DNA sequences in this specimen translate into the identical CDR3. The chain is built from TRBV4-2 and TRBJ2-3; D tentatively fits TRBD1 or TRBD2 (5 bases each). The V end lost 1 base, the J end lost 3 bases, and 11 bases lay between the germline ends. The CDR3 extends over 15 amino acids. Germline-derived CDR1 and CDR2 are LGHNA and YNFKEQ. CDR3 protein: CASSQGTEGTDTQYF. The CDR3 nucleotides are TGTGCCAGCAGCCAAGGAACAGAGGGGACAGATACGCAGTATTTT.

The chain has TRBV5-5 and TRBJ1-2; 7 bases are shared with TRBD1. From germline, CDR1 is SGHKS and CDR2 YYEKEE (reference sequence). The V segment lost 1 base and the J segment 2 bases; nucleotides outside the gene matches: 11. The CDR3 contains 17 residues. The CDR3 DNA follows: TGTGCCAGCAGCTTGTTGGGAGGGGGCCCAGCAAACTATGGCTACACCTTC. Its translation: CASSLLGGGPANYGYTF.

J is TRBJ1-2 and V is TRBV7-6; D remains ambiguous. The V and J ends lost 2 bases and 4 bases respectively, with 8 bases between them. This CDR3 is built from 13 residues. Germline V gene data show CDR1 as SGHVS and CDR2 as FNYEAQ. CDR3 in DNA: TGTGCCAGCAGCTTATCCCTAACCTATGGCTACACCTTC. As protein: CASSLSLTYGYTF.

The chain carries TRBV6-1 and TRBJ1-3; D remains unclear. The CDR3 extends over 14 amino acids. Trimming cost V 2 bases and J 4 bases, with 9 bases left between them. Germline V gives CDR1 MNHNS, CDR2 SASEGT. The CDR3 here is CASSERGMGNTIYF. CDR3 nucleotides: TGTGCCAGCAGTGAACGCGGAATGGGAAACACCATATATTTT.

This sequence joins TRBV9 and TRBJ1-2, with unresolved D. Trimming pared 4 bases from V and 7 bases from J, leaving 11 bases between. The CDR3 length is 12 residues. Germline CDR1 and CDR2: SGDLS and YYNGEE. CDR3 protein: CASSYLNTGYTF. DNA for the CDR3: TGTGCCAGCAGCTACCTCAATACTGGCTACACCTTC.

This sequence joins TRBV5-6 and TRBJ2-3, with D possibly matching TRBD2 (6 bases). Germline V lookup: CDR1 SGHDT, CDR2 YYEEEE. V shed 4 bases and J shed 4 bases, with 22 bases lying between them. There are 17 residues in the CDR3. The CDR3 loop is CASSDPWDSGPSDTQYF. The CDR3, as DNA: TGTGCCAGCAGCGACCCCTGGGACTCCGGACCCTCAGATACGCAGTATTTT.

This sequence joins TRBV28 and TRBJ1-2, with 7 bases identical to TRBD1. Trimming at V came to 8 bases and at J to 2 bases, leaving 20 bases not matched to a gene. Germline V gene lookup returns CDR1 MDHEN and CDR2 SYDVKM. The CDR3 loop spans 18 amino acids. The CDR3 region is CASEGLSDRIKPNYGYTF. The CDR3 bases are TGTGCCAGCGAGGGCCTATCGGACAGGATAAAACCAAACTATGGCTACACCTTC.

The chain is built from TRBV7-2 and TRBJ2-7; D is ambiguous. V lost 1 base and J lost 5, with 12 bases in between. The CDR3 is 14 residues long. The germline V gene encodes CDR1 SGHTA and CDR2 FQGNSA. The CDR3 sequence is CASSLVSLVNEQYF. CDR3 nucleotides: TGTGCCAGCAGCTTAGTAAGTCTAGTGAACGAGCAGTACTTC. Complete variable domain (other parts from reference TRBV7-2 and TRBJ2-7): GAGVSQSPSNKVTEKGKDVELRCDPISGHTALYWYRQSLGQGLEFLIYFQGNSAPDKSGLPSDRFSAERTGGSVSTLTIQRTQQEDSAVYLCASSLVSLVNEQYFGPGTRLTVT.

The chain employs TRBV4-1 and TRBJ2-7; no clear D. The CDR3 is made up of 15 amino acids. CDR1 is MGHRA and CDR2 is YSYEKL in the germline V gene. With 1 base removed from V and 4 bases from J, the gap between germline ends came to 14 bases. The CDR3 nucleotides are TGCGCCAGCAGCCAAGTAACTGGGATAAATTACGAGCAGTACTTC. Its translation: CASSQVTGINYEQYF.

Written as DNA, the CDR3 is TGCGCCAGCAGCCATTACCGGACAGATCGGACTGAAGCTTTCTTT. Translation: CASSHYRTDRTEAFF. J is TRBJ1-1 and V is TRBV4-3, with D perhaps TRBD1 (6 bases). From germline, CDR1 is LGHNA and CDR2 YSLEER. V was pared by 3 bases and J by 5 bases, with 16 bases between. The CDR3 loop spans 15 amino acids.

The chain combines TRBV4-1 with TRBJ2-7; the match to TRBD2 covers 10 bases. This CDR3 is 16 amino acids long. The germline CDR1 and CDR2 sequences are MGHRA and YSYEKL. J was trimmed by 2 bases and V by 4 bases; bases with no gene match: 8. CDR3: CASSLRTSGIAYEQYF. CDR3 nucleotide sequence: TGCGCCAGCAGCCTGCGGACTAGCGGAATCGCCTACGAGCAGTACTTC.

The chain joins TRBV6-1 to TRBJ2-1; maybe TRBD1 (5 bases). Trimming removed 8 bases from V and 4 bases from J, with 12 bases in between. The CDR3 is 13 residues long. Germline lookup yields CDR1 MNHNS and CDR2 SASEGT. CDR3 protein: CASGAPSYNEQFF. CDR3 nucleotides: TGTGCCAGCGGGGCCCCCTCGTACAATGAGCAGTTCTTC.

V usage is TRBV6-1 and J usage is TRBJ2-2; 10 bases map to TRBD1. V shed 6 bases and J 6 bases; nucleotides not matched to a gene: 7. Germline CDR1 MNHNS, CDR2 SASEGT. The CDR3 totals 15 residues. CDR3 sequence (DNA): TGTGCCAGCAGGACGGGACAGGGGAAGGCCGGGGAGCTGTTTTTT. Protein sequence: CASRTGQGKAGELFF.

This chain links TRBV5-1 with TRBJ2-7; TRBD1 aligns across 7 bases. Per germline, CDR1 SGHRS and CDR2 YFSETQ. The CDR3 is 14 amino acids. V was clipped by 4 bases and J by 2 bases; unmatched bases: 6. The CDR3 region has the DNA TGCGCCAGCAGCCCGGGGACAGTAACCTACGAGCAGTACTTC. Amino acid sequence: CASSPGTVTYEQYF.

V and J are TRBV7-9 and TRBJ2-4, with 7 nucleotides matching TRBD1. The junction had 7 bases not matched to a gene; V was cut back by 5 bases and J by 3 bases. CDR1 and CDR2 from the germline V gene are SEHNR and FQNEAQ (reference sequence). There are 15 residues in the CDR3. The CDR3 DNA reads as TGTGCCAGCAGCCCCCTAGGGACAGACAAAAACATTCAGTACTTC. Translated, it gives CASSPLGTDKNIQYF.

Worth noting for this clone: Other DNA sequences in this sample translate to the same CDR3. This sequence joins TRBV11-1 and TRBJ1-2, with 9 bases that match TRBD1. The V segment lost 4 bases and the J segment 2 bases; nucleotides outside the gene matches: 2. The CDR3 runs to 14 residues. In germline, CDR1 is SGHAT, CDR2 FQDESV (reference sequence). CDR3 coding DNA: TGTGCCAGCAGCTCGGGACAGGGCAACTATGGCTACACCTTC. Its translation is CASSSGQGNYGYTF.

The rearrangement links TRBV11-2 to TRBJ2-1; 14 bases match TRBD2. Germline assignment: CDR1 SGHAT and CDR2 FQNNGV. Unmatched junction bases numbered 9, after V lost 5 bases and J lost 9 bases. This CDR3 has 16 residues. The CDR3, as DNA: TGTGCCAGCAGCCCTGGGACTAGCGGGAGAGGGGGTGAGCAGTTCTTC. Its protein is CASSPGTSGRGGEQFF.

The sample holds one count of this clone. The CDR3 DNA sequence: TGTGCCAGCAGCTTAAAGGACACCTACGAGCAGTACTTC. Its translation: CASSLKDTYEQYF. This chain uses TRBV13 with TRBJ2-7, with D possibly matching TRBD1 (5 bases). Germline CDR1 and CDR2: PRHDT and FYEKMQ (reference sequence). This CDR3 is built from 13 residues. V lost 2 bases and J 2 bases, leaving 7 bases between the germline ends.

For this clone: The sample has other DNA sequences that encode this CDR3 too. The chain links TRBV7-9 to TRBJ2-5; TRBD2 agrees at 12 bases. Germline CDR1 reads SEHNR; CDR2 reads FQNEAQ (reference sequence). The CDR3 sequence is 16 residues long. Trimming cost V 4 bases and J 1 base; bases outside gene matches: 4. Here the CDR3 reads CASSSRLAGAQETQYF. The CDR3 DNA sequence: TGTGCCAGCAGCTCCAGACTAGCGGGGGCCCAAGAGACCCAGTACTTC.